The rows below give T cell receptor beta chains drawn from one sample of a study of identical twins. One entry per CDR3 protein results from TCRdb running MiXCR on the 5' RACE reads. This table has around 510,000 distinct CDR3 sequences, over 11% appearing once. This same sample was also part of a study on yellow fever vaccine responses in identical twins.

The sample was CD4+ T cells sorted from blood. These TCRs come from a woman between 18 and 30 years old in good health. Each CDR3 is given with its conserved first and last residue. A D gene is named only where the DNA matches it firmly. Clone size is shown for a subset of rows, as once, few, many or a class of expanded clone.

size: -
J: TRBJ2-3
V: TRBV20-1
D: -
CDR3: CSARDYSRTDTQYF
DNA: TGCAGTGCTAGAGATTATTCGCGTACAGATACGCAGTATTTT

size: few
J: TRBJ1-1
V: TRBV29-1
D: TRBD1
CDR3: CSVWDRHTEAFF
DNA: TGCAGCGTTTGGGACAGACACACTGAAGCTTTCTTT

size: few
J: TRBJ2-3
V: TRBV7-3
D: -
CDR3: CASSPQRVGLADTQYF
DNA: TGTGCCAGCAGCCCTCAGCGGGTGGGTTTGGCAGATACGCAGTATTTT

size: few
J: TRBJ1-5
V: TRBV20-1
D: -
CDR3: CSASAGTGNQPQHF
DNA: TGCAGTGCTAGCGCCGGGACGGGCAATCAGCCCCAGCATTTT

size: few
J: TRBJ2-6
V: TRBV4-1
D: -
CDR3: CASSQEPMGANVLTF
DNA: TGCGCCAGCAGCCAAGAGCCTATGGGGGCCAACGTCCTGACTTTC

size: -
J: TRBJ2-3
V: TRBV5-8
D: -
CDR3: CASSGLGGGTDTQYF
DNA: TGTGCCAGCAGTGGATTGGGAGGAGGCACAGATACGCAGTATTTT

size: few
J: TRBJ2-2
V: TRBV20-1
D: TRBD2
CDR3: CSARESGLAAGELFF
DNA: TGCAGTGCTAGAGAATCTGGACTAGCGGCCGGGGAGCTGTTTTTT

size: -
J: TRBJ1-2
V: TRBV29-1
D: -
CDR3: CSVEGQPNYGYTF
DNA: TGCAGCGTTGAAGGACAGCCTAACTATGGCTACACCTTC

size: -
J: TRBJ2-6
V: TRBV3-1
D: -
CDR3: CASSQVGAGANVLTF
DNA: TGTGCCAGCAGCCAAGTCGGTGCTGGGGCCAACGTCCTGACTTTC

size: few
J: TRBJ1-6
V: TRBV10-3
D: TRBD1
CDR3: CAIARQGVNSPLHF
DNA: TGTGCCATCGCCAGACAGGGGGTTAATTCACCCCTCCACTTT

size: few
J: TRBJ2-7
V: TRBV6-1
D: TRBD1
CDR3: CASSRGQGVSYEQYF
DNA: TGTGCCAGCAGTAGGGGACAGGGAGTCTCCTACGAGCAGTACTTC

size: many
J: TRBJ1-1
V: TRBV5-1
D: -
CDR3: CASREGVNTEAFF
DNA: TGCGCCAGCCGGGAGGGGGTGAACACTGAAGCTTTCTTT

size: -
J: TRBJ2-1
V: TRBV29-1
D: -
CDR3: CSVDKGRKFF
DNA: TGCAGCGTTGATAAGGGGAGGAAGTTCTTC

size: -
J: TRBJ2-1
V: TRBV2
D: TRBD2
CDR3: CASSETPSGGYNEQFF
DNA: TGTGCCAGCAGTGAAACGCCTAGCGGGGGGTACAATGAGCAGTTCTTC

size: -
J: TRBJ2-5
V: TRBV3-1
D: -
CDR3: CASSQGELRQETQYF
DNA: TGTGCCAGCAGCCAAGGAGAGCTCCGCCAAGAGACCCAGTACTTC

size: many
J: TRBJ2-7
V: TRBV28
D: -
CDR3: CASRGSYEQYF
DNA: TGTGCCAGCAGAGGGTCCTACGAGCAGTACTTC

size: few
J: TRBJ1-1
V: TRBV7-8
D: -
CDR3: CASSLEGGLNTEAFF
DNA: TGTGCCAGCAGCTTAGAGGGGGGTTTGAACACTGAAGCTTTCTTT

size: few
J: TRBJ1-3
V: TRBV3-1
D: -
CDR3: CASSQPGQGAGNTIYF
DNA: TGTGCCAGCAGCCAACCCGGGCAGGGCGCTGGAAACACCATATATTTT

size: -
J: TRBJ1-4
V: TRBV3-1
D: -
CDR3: CASSQSGTRNEKLFF
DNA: TGTGCCAGCAGCCAATCCGGGACAAGGAATGAAAAACTGTTTTTT

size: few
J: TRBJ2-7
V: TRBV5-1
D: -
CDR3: CASSPEGRNEQYF
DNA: TGCGCCAGCAGCCCCGAGGGACGGAACGAGCAGTACTTC

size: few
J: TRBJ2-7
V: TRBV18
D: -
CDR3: CASSPGQILYEQYF
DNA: TGTGCCAGCTCACCAGGGCAGATCCTCTACGAGCAGTACTTC

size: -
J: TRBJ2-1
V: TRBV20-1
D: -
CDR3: CSASASAGASNEQFF
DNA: TGCAGTGCTTCAGCTAGCGCGGGGGCGTCCAATGAGCAGTTCTTC

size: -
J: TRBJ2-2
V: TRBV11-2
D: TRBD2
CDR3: CASSFRTSLHVNTGELFF
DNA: TGTGCCAGCAGCTTTCGGACTAGCTTACATGTCAACACCGGGGAGCTGTTTTTT

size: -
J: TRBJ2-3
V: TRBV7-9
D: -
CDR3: CASSLASGGDTQYF
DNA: TGTGCCAGCAGCTTAGCTAGCGGCGGAGATACGCAGTATTTT

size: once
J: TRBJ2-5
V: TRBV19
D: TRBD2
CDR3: CASSMGGGIGTQYF
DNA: TGTGCCAGTAGTATGGGGGGGGGGATAGGGACCCAGTACTTC

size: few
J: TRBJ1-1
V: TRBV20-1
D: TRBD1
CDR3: CSARDRGTGTGGFWNTEAFF
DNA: TGCAGTGCTAGAGATAGAGGGACCGGGACAGGGGGCTTTTGGAACACTGAAGCTTTCTTT

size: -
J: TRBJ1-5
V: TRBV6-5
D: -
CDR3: CASSYAAPPNQPQHF
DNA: TGTGCCAGCAGTTACGCCGCGCCTCCCAATCAGCCCCAGCATTTT

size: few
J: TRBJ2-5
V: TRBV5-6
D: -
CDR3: CASSSLTVRRGETQYF
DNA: TGTGCCAGCAGCTCCTTGACAGTCCGGAGGGGTGAGACCCAGTACTTC

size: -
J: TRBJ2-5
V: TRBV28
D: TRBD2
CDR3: CASSLIGTRGGETQYF
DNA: TGTGCCAGCAGTTTAATAGGGACTAGGGGCGGAGAGACCCAGTACTTC

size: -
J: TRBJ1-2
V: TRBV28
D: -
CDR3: CASIPGQYYGYTF
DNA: TGTGCCAGCATCCCGGGGCAGTACTATGGCTACACCTTC

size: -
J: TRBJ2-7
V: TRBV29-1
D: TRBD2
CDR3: CSVETGGLEQYF
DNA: TGCAGCGTTGAAACGGGAGGCCTCGAGCAGTACTTC

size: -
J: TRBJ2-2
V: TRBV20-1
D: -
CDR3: CSARDYLAETGELFF
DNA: TGCAGTGCTAGAGATTATCTAGCTGAGACCGGGGAGCTGTTTTTT

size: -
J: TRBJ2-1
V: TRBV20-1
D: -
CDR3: CSASKSGRSSYNEQFF
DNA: TGCAGTGCTAGTAAAAGCGGGCGGAGCTCCTACAATGAGCAGTTCTTC

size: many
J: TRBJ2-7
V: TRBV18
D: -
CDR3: CASSPGPSYEQYF
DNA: TGTGCCAGCTCACCCGGTCCTTCCTACGAGCAGTACTTC

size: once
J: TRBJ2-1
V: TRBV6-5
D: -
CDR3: CASSYSIVGNEQFF
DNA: TGTGCCAGCAGTTACTCGATCGTAGGCAATGAGCAGTTCTTC

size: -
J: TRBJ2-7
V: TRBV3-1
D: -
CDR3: CASSGVGYEQYF
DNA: TGTGCCAGCAGCGGGGTGGGTTACGAGCAGTACTTC

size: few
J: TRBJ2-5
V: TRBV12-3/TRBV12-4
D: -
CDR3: CASRTEGGGVQETQYF
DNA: TGTGCCAGCAGAACCGAAGGGGGGGGCGTACAAGAGACCCAGTACTTC

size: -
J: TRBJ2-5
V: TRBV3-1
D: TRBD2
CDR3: CASSPQRGVNQETQYF
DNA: TGTGCCAGCAGCCCCCAGCGGGGGGTCAACCAAGAGACCCAGTACTTC

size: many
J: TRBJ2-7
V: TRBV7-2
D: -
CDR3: CASSVGGATYEQYF
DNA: TGTGCCAGCAGCGTTGGGGGGGCCACCTACGAGCAGTACTTC